The 28 T cell receptor beta chains reported below all come from one sample, sequenced in a study of blood T cell repertoires in COVID-19. Only in-frame clones appear in the TCRdb table, and some are missing; sequencing was by immunoSEQ multiplex PCR. Counted here are over 250,000 clones, more than 75% occurring once; the ten biggest clones make up 0.75% to 1%. The sample comprised peripheral blood. These receptors all stem from a woman between 40 and 55 years old who had recovered from COVID-19.

The rearrangement uses TRBV5-3 and TRBJ1-2, with 7 positions matching TRBD1. TRBV5-3 is an ORF for which the function is uncertain. The CDR3 is 17 amino acids. J gave up 0 bases and V 0 bases, and 8 bases lay outside the gene matches. The CDR3 is CARSLVGTDSTNYGYTF. DNA of the CDR3: TGTGCCAGAAGCTTGGTTGGGACAGACTCCACTAACTATGGCTACACCTTC.

The V call is TRBV3-1 (or the pseudogene TRBV3-2), the J call TRBJ1-5; D is ambiguous. Trimming pared 3 bases from V and 9 bases from J, leaving 9 bases between. Germline assignment: CDR1 LGHDT and CDR2 YNNKEL (reference sequence). The CDR3 contains 12 residues. The CDR3 loop is CASSHPAGPQHF. The CDR3, as DNA: TGTGCCAGCAGCCATCCCGCCGGGCCCCAGCATTTT.

The chain joins TRBV12-2 to TRBJ2-2; TRBD2 was called by the table and not checked on the DNA. TRBV12-2 is a listed pseudogene. The CDR3 length is 18 residues. In nucleotides, the CDR3 is TGTGCAAGTCGCTTAGCCGGGACTAGCGGGAGGGGAACCGGGGAGCTGTTTTTT. It yields the protein CASRLAGTSGRGTGELFF.

The CDR3 nucleotides are TGCGCCAGCAGTGAGTCATCGGGGGGAGCTTTCTTT. Translation gives CASSESSGGAFF. V and J are TRBV10-1 and TRBJ1-1, with D perhaps matching TRBD1 (5 bases). CDR3 length: 12 residues. The V and J ends lost 0 bases and 10 bases respectively, with 9 bases between them. Germline lookup yields CDR1 WNHNN and CDR2 SYGVQD (reference sequence).

The rearrangement uses TRBV14 and TRBJ2-1; the D is unclear. Trimming left V 1 base short and J 2 bases short, with 9 bases between. This CDR3 is 15 amino acids long. Germline values: CDR1 SGHDN, CDR2 FVKESK. CDR3 residues: CASSQGPTPYNEQFF. For the CDR3, the DNA is TGTGCCAGCAGCCAAGGGCCCACCCCCTACAATGAGCAGTTCTTC.

The V and J genes are TRBV7-9 and TRBJ2-3; 8 nucleotides match TRBD2. The CDR3 extends over 15 amino acids. The germline CDR1 and CDR2 sequences are SEHNR and FQNEAQ (reference sequence). With 5 bases clipped from V and 4 bases from J, the junction kept 8 bases outside the gene matches. The CDR3 reads CASSRSGSVADTQYF. CDR3 in DNA: TGTGCCAGCAGCCGGAGCGGGAGTGTGGCAGATACGCAGTATTTT.

The rearrangement uses TRBV7-9 and TRBJ2-1; a weak D match, TRBD2 (5 bases). Germline loops: CDR1 SEHNR, CDR2 FQNEAQ (reference sequence). This CDR3 is 13 amino acids long. V was cut by 1 base and J by 12 bases, with 13 bases left in between. The CDR3 protein is CASSLGSGFPQFF. CDR3 sequence (DNA): TGTGCCAGCAGCTTAGGATCGGGGTTTCCGCAGTTCTTC.

This rearrangement joins TRBV6-5 to TRBJ2-2; D is possibly TRBD2 (6 bases). The germline V and J ends were trimmed by 6 bases and 6 bases, with 17 bases remaining between them. This CDR3 has 15 amino acids. In germline, CDR1 is MNHEY, CDR2 SVGAGI. The CDR3 sequence: CASRGGVPNAGELFF. For the CDR3, the DNA is TGTGCCAGCAGGGGGGGAGTTCCAAACGCCGGGGAGCTGTTTTTT.

V and J are TRBV3-1 (or the pseudogene TRBV3-2) and TRBJ2-1, with D possibly TRBD2 on 6 matching bases. The V gene lost 0 bases and the J gene lost 4 bases, with 13 bases spanning the gap. Germline values: CDR1 LGHDT, CDR2 YNNKEL (reference sequence). The CDR3 has 16 amino acids. The CDR3 DNA follows: TGTGCCAGCAGCCAAGATCTGGAGGGGAGGTACAATGAGCAGTTCTTC. Translation: CASSQDLEGRYNEQFF.

The V and J genes are TRBV7-3 and TRBJ2-1, with a possible D match to TRBD1 (5 bases). The CDR3 runs to 15 residues. Germline V gene data show CDR1 as SGHTA and CDR2 as FQGTGA. V gave up 5 bases and J gave up 12 bases, with 23 bases separating them. Here the CDR3 reads CASSLVSPGHGVQFF. DNA of the CDR3: TGTGCCAGCAGCCTAGTCTCCCCCGGACACGGAGTGCAGTTCTTC. The whole variable domain, filled in from reference TRBV7-3 and TRBJ2-1, reads GAGVSQTPSNKVTEKGKYVELRCDPISGHTALYWYRQSLGQGPEFLIYFQGTGAADDSGLPNDRFFAVRPEGSVSTLKIQRTERGDSAVYLCASSLVSPGHGVQFFGPGTRLTVL.

This rearrangement joins TRBV9 to TRBJ2-7; a weak D match, TRBD2 (7 bases). V was shortened by 4 bases and J by 5 bases, with 22 bases between the two germline ends. In germline, CDR1 is SGDLS, CDR2 YYNGEE. The CDR3 covers 16 residues. CDR3 nucleotides: TGTGCCAGCAGCCAAGGTCGGGGGGCCCGACGGCACGAGCAGTACTTC. This translates into CASSQGRGARRHEQYF.

This chain links TRBV19 with TRBJ2-1; 13 nucleotides align to TRBD2. With 7 bases clipped from V and 10 bases from J, the junction kept 10 bases outside the gene matches. In germline, CDR1 is LNHDA, CDR2 SQIVND (reference sequence). The CDR3 loop spans 15 amino acids. This CDR3 is CASTKLAGGPREQFF. CDR3 nucleotide sequence: TGTGCCAGTACCAAACTAGCGGGAGGGCCGAGGGAGCAGTTCTTC.

This chain connects TRBV6-1 to TRBJ1-5, with 8 bases that match TRBD1. The ends lost 4 bases at V and 3 bases at J; junction bases unmatched: 14. Germline loops: CDR1 MNHNS, CDR2 SASEGT. There are 18 residues in the CDR3. The CDR3 sequence is CASSGLPGQVRANQPQHF. The CDR3 DNA is TGTGCCAGCAGTGGCCTTCCGGGACAGGTTAGGGCCAATCAGCCCCAGCATTTT.

This clone was counted only a few times. The chain is built from TRBV19 and TRBJ1-1, with D uncertain. The V end lost 3 bases, the J end lost 4 bases, and 12 bases lay between the germline ends. Germline V CDR1 and CDR2: LNHDA, SQIVND (reference sequence). This CDR3 comprises 14 residues. In nucleotides, the CDR3 is TGTGCCAGTAGTATTGTGCGGGGTGGCACTGAAGCTTTCTTT. Its translation is CASSIVRGGTEAFF.

This clone has only one observation. The chain carries TRBV5-1 and TRBJ1-3; D is possibly TRBD1 (6 bases). The CDR3 extends over 18 amino acids. From germline, CDR1 is SGHRS and CDR2 YFSETQ. The germline V and J ends were trimmed by 0 bases and 4 bases, with 20 bases remaining between them. CDR3 DNA: TGCGCCAGCAGCTTGGGCGACAGGATATTAAGGCCGGGAAACACCATATATTTT. The encoded protein is CASSLGDRILRPGNTIYF.

Remarks on this clone: Its ends do not fully match the called genes, so a read error is possible. V usage is TRBV7-2 and J usage is TRBJ2-7; D possibly corresponds to TRBD2 (6 bases). Germline values: CDR1 SGHTA, CDR2 FQGNSA. The CDR3 covers 16 residues. This chain's CDR3 is CASSLAPIAGSFEQYF. CDR3 coding DNA: TGTGCCAGCAGCTTAGCCCCAATCGCGGGGTCCTTCGAGCAGTACTTC.

The genes are TRBV12-3 or TRBV12-4 and TRBJ1-6; 10 nucleotides line up with TRBD1. The CDR3 loop spans 13 amino acids. Trimming at V came to 10 bases and at J to 6 bases, leaving 3 bases not matched to a gene. In DNA form, the CDR3 reads TGTGCCACCGGACAGGGGGTTAATTCACCCCTCCACTTT. This encodes CATGQGVNSPLHF.

The chain has TRBV5-5 and TRBJ1-2; 11 positions match TRBD1. CDR3 size: 15 residues. After removal of 4 bases from V and 2 bases from J, the junction contained 4 bases not matched to a gene. The germline V gene encodes CDR1 SGHKS and CDR2 YYEKEE (reference sequence). CDR3 sequence reads: CASSPRTGGNYGYTF. The CDR3 region has the DNA TGTGCCAGCAGCCCCCGGACAGGGGGCAACTATGGCTACACCTTC.

This clone was observed once. The chain carries TRBV5-1 and TRBJ1-1, with no clear D. The V and J ends lost 0 bases and 0 bases respectively, with 9 bases between them. Germline V gene data show CDR1 as SGHRS and CDR2 as YFSETQ. The CDR3 runs to 15 residues. The CDR3 nucleotides are TGCGCCAGCAGCTTGGGTCCAAACATGAACACTGAAGCTTTCTTT. This codes for CASSLGPNMNTEAFF.

The V and J genes are TRBV7-2 and TRBJ2-2; unclear D gene. V lost 4 bases to trimming and J lost 2 bases, with 11 bases between them. There are 15 residues in the CDR3. Germline assignment: CDR1 SGHTA and CDR2 FQGNSA. The CDR3 DNA sequence: TGTGCCAGCAGCTCCCCAGGCTCTAACACCGGGGAGCTGTTTTTT. Protein sequence: CASSSPGSNTGELFF.

The chain employs TRBV19 and TRBJ1-6; 9 nucleotides agree with TRBD1. J was trimmed by 10 bases and V by 9 bases; bases with no gene match: 7. Germline CDR1 reads LNHDA; CDR2 reads SQIVND (reference sequence). The CDR3 contains 13 residues. DNA for the CDR3: TGTGCCAGCCGGACAGGGGAGGGATCACCCCTCCACTTT. Translation: CASRTGEGSPLHF.

The chain uses TRBV5-4 and TRBJ1-1; unclear D gene. The CDR3 extends over 16 amino acids. Germline lookup yields CDR1 SGHNT and CDR2 YYREEE (reference sequence). Trimming cost V 4 bases and J 1 base, with 17 bases left between them. This CDR3 is CASSPKGVRGNTEAFF. For the CDR3, the DNA is TGTGCCAGCAGCCCAAAGGGTGTCCGGGGGAACACTGAAGCTTTCTTT.

The V gene is TRBV4-1, the J gene TRBJ1-5; unclear D gene. Trimming left V 0 bases short and J 4 bases short, with 10 bases between. The CDR3 runs 15 residues. Germline assignment: CDR1 MGHRA and CDR2 YSYEKL. CDR3 sequence: CASSQEGAENQPQHF. The CDR3, as DNA: TGCGCCAGCAGCCAAGAGGGCGCCGAGAATCAGCCCCAGCATTTT.

The CDR3 loop is CASSPLLGDRGVEQYF. The CDR3 DNA reads as TGTGCCAGCAGTCCCCTCCTGGGGGACAGGGGGGTCGAGCAGTACTTC. The chain carries TRBV25-1 and TRBJ2-7, with 11 positions matching TRBD1. The CDR3 has 16 residues. V lost 5 bases to trimming and J lost 6 bases; unmatched junction nucleotides: 12. Germline values: CDR1 MGHDK, CDR2 SYGVNS.

This chain links TRBV5-1 with TRBJ1-4; the match to TRBD1 covers 10 bases. With 0 bases clipped from V and 6 bases from J, the junction kept 2 bases outside the gene matches. Germline-derived CDR1 and CDR2 are SGHRS and YFSETQ. This CDR3 has 15 residues. The CDR3 DNA reads as TGCGCCAGCAGCTTGGCGGGGACAGGGGATGAAAAACTGTTTTTT. Translation gives CASSLAGTGDEKLFF.

This clone has a single count. The J gene is TRBJ2-3, the V gene TRBV10-3, with a weak D call TRBD1 (6 bases). V shed 10 bases and J shed 2 bases, with 16 bases lying between them. The CDR3 length is 14 residues. Germline assignment: CDR1 ENHRY and CDR2 SYGVKD. The CDR3 is CATRRGFDTDTQYF. CDR3 coding DNA: TGTGCCACCCGAAGGGGGTTTGACACAGATACGCAGTATTTT.

Points on this clone: An end of the junction does not agree with germline; a read error may underlie this. The rearrangement uses TRBV7-9 and TRBJ2-3; 11 positions match TRBD2. There are 15 residues in the CDR3. Germline-derived CDR1 and CDR2 are SEHNR and FQNEAQ (reference sequence). CDR3 bases: TGTGCCAGCAGCCTAGCGGGAGGAGTAGTAGATACGCAGTATTTT. Residues: CASSLAGGVVDTQYF.

The chain couples TRBV6-1 to TRBJ1-5; unclear D gene. The CDR3 consists of 12 residues. Germline CDR1 and CDR2: MNHNS and SASEGT. V dropped 3 bases and J dropped 9 bases, with 9 bases sitting between them. The CDR3 nucleotides are TGTGCCAGCAGTGAGTCCGTCCCGCCCCAGCATTTT. Amino acids: CASSESVPPQHF.